This TCR beta chain comes out of a study of Graves' ophthalmopathy and Graves' hyperthyroidism. Study as a whole: No treatment had been given when peripheral blood was collected at initial diagnosis. Study-level findings and limits: Separation of ophthalmopathy from stable hyperthyroidism was achieved by a 13-signature model, at around 89% sensitivity and 70% to 82% specificity. Progression of ophthalmopathy was predicted by the model with around 68% sensitivity and 72% to 85% specificity.

This CDR3 comprises 13 residues. Trimming pared 2 bases from V and 4 bases from J, leaving 9 bases between. The germline CDR1 and CDR2 sequences are SGHKS and YYEKEE (reference sequence). This clonotype appeared many times. What it recognizes is unknown. Thyroid ultrasound, orbital computed tomography, TRAb, serum thyroxine and clinical symptoms formed the basis of diagnosis. Beta-chain TCR CDR3 regions were amplified from RNA transcripts. Second-round multiplex PCR came after first-round RT-PCR with HTBI primers. One entry per CDR3 protein, called by TCRdb with MiXCR from the multiplex PCR reads. This table has a few hundred thousand distinct CDR3 sequences, 17% appearing once.

The chain is built from TRBV5-5 and TRBJ1-1; D call uncertain. The clonotype was recovered from an adult man with Graves' ophthalmopathy. The sample was peripheral blood. The CDR3 bases are TGTGCCAGCAGCTTTCGGGGAGGCACTGAAGCTTTCTTT. Protein sequence: CASSFRGGTEAFF.